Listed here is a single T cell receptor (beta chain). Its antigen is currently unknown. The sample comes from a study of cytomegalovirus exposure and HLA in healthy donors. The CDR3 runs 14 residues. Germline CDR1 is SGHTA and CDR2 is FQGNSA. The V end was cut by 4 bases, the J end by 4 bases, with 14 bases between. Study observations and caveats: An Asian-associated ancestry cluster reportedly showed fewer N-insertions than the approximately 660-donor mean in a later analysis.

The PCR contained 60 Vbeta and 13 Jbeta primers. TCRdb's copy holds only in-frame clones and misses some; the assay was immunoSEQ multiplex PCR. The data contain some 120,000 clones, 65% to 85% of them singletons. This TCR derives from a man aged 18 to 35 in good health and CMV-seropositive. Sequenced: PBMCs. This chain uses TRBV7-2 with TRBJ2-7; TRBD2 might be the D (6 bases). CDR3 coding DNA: TGTGCCAGCAGCTCCCCGGCGGGGATTTACGAGCAGTACTTC. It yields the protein CASSSPAGIYEQYF.